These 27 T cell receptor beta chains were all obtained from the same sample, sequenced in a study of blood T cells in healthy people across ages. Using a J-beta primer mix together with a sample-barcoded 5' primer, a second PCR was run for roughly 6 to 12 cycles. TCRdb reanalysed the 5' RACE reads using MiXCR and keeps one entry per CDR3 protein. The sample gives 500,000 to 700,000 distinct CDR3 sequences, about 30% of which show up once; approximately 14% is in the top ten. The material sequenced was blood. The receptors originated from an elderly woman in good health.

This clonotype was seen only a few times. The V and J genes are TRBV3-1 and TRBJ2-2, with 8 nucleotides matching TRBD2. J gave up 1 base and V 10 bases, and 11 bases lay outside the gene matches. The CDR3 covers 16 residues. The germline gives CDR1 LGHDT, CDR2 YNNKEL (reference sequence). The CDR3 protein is CATNAAGALNTGELFF. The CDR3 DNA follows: TGTGCCACCAACGCAGCGGGGGCCTTGAACACCGGGGAGCTGTTTTTT. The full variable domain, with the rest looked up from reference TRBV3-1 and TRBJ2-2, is DTAVSQTPKYLVTQMGNDKSIKCEQNLGHDTMYWYKQDSKKFLKIMFSYNNKELIINETVPNRFSPKSPDKAHLNLHINSLELGDSAVYFCATNAAGALNTGELFFGEGSRLTVL.

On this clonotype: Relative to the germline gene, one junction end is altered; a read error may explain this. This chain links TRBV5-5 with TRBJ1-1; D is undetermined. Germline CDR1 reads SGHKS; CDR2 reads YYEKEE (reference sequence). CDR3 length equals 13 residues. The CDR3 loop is CSSSTSPATEAFF. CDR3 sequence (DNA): TGTTCCAGCAGCACAAGTCCAGCAACTGAAGCTTTCTTT.

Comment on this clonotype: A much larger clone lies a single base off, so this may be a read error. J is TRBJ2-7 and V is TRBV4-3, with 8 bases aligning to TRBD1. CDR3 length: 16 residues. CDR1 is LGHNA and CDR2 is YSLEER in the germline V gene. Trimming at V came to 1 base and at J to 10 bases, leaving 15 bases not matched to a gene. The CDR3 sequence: CASSQAPDRVGESQYF. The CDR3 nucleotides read TGCGCCAGCAGCCAAGCCCCGGACAGGGTGGGGGAGTCCCAGTACTTC.

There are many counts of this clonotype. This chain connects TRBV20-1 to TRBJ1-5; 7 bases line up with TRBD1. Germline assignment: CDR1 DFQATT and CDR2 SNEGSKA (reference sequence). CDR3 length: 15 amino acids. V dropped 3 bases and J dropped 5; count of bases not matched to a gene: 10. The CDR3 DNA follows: TGCAGTGCTAGGACGACAGGGTTGTACGATCAGCCCCAGCATTTT. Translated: CSARTTGLYDQPQHF.

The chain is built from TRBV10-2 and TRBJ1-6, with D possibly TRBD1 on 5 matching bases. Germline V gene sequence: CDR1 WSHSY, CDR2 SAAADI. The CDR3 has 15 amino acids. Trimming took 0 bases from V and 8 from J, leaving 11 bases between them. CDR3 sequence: CASSESGVVYSPLHF. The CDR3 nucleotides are TGCGCCAGCAGTGAGTCAGGGGTCGTCTATTCACCCCTCCACTTT.

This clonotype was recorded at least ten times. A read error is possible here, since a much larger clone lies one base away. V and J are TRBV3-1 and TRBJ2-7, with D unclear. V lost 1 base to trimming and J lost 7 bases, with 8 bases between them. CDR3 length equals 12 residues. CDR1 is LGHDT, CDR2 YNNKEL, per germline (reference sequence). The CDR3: CASSQGYNEQYF. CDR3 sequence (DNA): TGTGCCAGCAGCCAAGGCTACAATGAGCAGTACTTC.

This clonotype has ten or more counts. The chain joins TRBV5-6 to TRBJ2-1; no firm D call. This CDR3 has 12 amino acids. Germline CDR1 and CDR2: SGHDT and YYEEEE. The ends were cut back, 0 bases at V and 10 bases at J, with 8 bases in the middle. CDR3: CASSLVTGEQFF. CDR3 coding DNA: TGTGCCAGCAGCTTGGTCACTGGCGAGCAGTTCTTC. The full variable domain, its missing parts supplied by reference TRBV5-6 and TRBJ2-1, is DAGVTQSPTHLIKTRGQQVTLRCSPKSGHDTVSWYQQALGQGPQFIFQYYEEEERQRGNFPDRFSGHQFPNYSSELNVNALLLGDSALYLCASSLVTGEQFFGPGTRLTVL.

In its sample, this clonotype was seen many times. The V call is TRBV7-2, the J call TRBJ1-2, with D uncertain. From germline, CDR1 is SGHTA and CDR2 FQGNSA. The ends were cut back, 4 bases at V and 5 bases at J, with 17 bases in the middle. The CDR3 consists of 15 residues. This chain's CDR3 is CASSSGPMPLYGYTF. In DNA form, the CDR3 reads TGTGCCAGCAGCTCGGGCCCCATGCCCCTTTATGGCTACACCTTC.

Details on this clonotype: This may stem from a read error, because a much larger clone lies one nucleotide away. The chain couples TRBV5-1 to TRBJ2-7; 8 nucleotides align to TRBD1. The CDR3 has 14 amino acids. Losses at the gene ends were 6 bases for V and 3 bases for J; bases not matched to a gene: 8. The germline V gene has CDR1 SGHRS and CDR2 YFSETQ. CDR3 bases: TGCGCCAGCAACTTAACAGGGGGTGTCTACGAGCAGTACTTC. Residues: CASNLTGGVYEQYF.

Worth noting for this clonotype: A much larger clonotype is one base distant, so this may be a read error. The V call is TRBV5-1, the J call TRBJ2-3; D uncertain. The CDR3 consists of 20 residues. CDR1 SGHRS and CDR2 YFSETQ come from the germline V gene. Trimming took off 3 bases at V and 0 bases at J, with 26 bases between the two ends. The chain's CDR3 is CASSSSVLGAQRVSTDTQYF. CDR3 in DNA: TGCGCCAGCAGCTCCTCTGTGTTAGGCGCCCAACGGGTAAGCACAGATACGCAGTATTTT.

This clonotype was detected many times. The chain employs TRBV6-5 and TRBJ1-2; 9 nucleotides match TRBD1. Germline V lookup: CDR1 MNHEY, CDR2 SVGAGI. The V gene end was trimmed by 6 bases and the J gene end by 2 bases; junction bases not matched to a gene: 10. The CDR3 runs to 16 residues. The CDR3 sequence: CASSQRTGAENYGYTF. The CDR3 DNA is TGTGCCAGCAGCCAAAGGACAGGGGCAGAGAACTATGGCTACACCTTC.

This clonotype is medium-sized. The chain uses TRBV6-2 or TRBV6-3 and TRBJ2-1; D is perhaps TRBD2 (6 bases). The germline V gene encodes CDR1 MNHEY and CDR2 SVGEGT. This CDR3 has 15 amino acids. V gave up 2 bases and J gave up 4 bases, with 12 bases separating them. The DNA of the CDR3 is TGTGCCAGCAGTTACAACAGCGGGCGATACAATGAGCAGTTCTTC. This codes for CASSYNSGRYNEQFF.

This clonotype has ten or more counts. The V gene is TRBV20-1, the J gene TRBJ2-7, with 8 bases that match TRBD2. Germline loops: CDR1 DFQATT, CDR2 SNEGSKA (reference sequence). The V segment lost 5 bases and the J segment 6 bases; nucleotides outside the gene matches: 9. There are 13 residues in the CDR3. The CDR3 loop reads CSAPRGGGFEQYF. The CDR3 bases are TGCAGTGCTCCCCGGGGCGGGGGGTTCGAGCAGTACTTC.

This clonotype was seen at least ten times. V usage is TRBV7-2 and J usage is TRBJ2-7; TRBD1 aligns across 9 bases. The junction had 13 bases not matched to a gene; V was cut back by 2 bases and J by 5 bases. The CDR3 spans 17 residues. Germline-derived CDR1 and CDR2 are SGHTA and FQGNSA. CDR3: CASSLLGTGRRSHEQYF. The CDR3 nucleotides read TGTGCCAGCAGCTTACTCGGGACAGGGAGGAGGTCCCACGAGCAGTACTTC.

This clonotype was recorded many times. The DNA of the CDR3 is TGTGCCAGCAGCCCAGGGGGCTACAATGAGCAGTTCTTC. Translation: CASSPGGYNEQFF. The rearrangement joins TRBV7-9 to TRBJ2-1, with 7 bases fitting TRBD1. From germline, CDR1 is SEHNR and CDR2 FQNEAQ (reference sequence). Losses at the gene ends were 5 bases for V and 3 bases for J; bases not matched to a gene: 1. CDR3 size: 13 residues. Based on the CDR3 plus reference TRBV7-9 and TRBJ2-1, the full variable domain is DTGVSQNPRHKITKRGQNVTFRCDPISEHNRLYWYRQTLGQGPEFLTYFQNEAQLEKSRLLSDRFSAERPKGSFSTLEIQRTEQGDSAMYLCASSPGGYNEQFFGPGTRLTVL.

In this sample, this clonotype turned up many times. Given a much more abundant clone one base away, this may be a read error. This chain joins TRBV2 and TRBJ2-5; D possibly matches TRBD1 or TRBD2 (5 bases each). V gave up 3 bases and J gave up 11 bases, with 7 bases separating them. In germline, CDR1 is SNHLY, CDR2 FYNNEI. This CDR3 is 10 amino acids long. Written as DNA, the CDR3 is TGTGCCAGCAGTGAGGGGGAGCAGTACTTC. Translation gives CASSEGEQYF.

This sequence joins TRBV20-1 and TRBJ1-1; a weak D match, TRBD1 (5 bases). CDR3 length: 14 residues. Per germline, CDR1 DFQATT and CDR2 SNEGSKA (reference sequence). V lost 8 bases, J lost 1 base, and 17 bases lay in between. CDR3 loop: CSQVGGGPNTEAFF. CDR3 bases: TGCAGTCAAGTGGGCGGGGGACCGAACACTGAAGCTTTCTTT.

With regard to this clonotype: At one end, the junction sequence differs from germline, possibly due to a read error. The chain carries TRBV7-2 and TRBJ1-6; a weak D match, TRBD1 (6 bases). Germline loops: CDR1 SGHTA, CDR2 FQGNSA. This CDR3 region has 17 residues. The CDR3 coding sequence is TGTGCCAGCAGCCCGGGGGGCAGGAGCTCCTATAATTCGCCCCTCCACTTT. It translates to CASSPGGRSSYNSPLHF. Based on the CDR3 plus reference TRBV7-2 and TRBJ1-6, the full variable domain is GAGVSQSPSNKVTEKGKDVELRCDPISGHTALYWYRQSLGQGLEFLIYFQGNSAPDKSGLPSDRFSAERTGGSVSTLTIQRTQQEDSAVYLCASSPGGRSSYNSPLHFGNGTRLTVT.

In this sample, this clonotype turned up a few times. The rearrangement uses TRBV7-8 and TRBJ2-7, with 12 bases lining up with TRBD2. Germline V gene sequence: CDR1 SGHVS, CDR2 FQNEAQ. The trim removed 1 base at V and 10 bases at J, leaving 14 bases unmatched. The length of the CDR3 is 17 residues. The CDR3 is CASSLGLAGGRIEAQYF. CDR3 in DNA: TGTGCCAGCAGCTTAGGTCTAGCGGGGGGGAGGATAGAGGCCCAGTACTTC.

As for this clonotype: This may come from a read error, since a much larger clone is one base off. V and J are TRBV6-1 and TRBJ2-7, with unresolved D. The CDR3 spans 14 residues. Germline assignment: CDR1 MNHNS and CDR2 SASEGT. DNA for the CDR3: TGTGCCAGCATCCGAACCTTCGAGGTGGGCGAGCGGTACTTC. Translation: CASIRTFEVGERYF.

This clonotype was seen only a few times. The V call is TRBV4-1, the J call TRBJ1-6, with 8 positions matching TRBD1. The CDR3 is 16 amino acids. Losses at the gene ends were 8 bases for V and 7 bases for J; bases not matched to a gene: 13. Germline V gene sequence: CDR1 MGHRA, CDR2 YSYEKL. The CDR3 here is CASGNRQGAGNSPLHF. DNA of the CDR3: TGCGCCAGCGGCAATCGTCAGGGGGCCGGAAATTCACCCCTCCACTTT.

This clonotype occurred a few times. The CDR3 loop reads CASRGDPNTEAFF. CDR3 DNA sequence: TGCGCCAGCCGAGGGGACCCGAACACTGAAGCTTTCTTT. This sequence joins TRBV10-2 and TRBJ1-1, with D perhaps matching TRBD1 (5 bases). Germline V lookup: CDR1 WSHSY, CDR2 SAAADI. Deletions cut 8 bases from V and 1 base from J, with 11 bases between. This CDR3 is 13 amino acids long.

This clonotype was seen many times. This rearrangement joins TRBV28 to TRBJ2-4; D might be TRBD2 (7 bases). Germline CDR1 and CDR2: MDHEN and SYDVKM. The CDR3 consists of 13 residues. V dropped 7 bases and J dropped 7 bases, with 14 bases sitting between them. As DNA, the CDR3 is TGTGCCAGCATTTCGGGGGGCGGGAACATTCAGTACTTC. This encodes CASISGGGNIQYF.

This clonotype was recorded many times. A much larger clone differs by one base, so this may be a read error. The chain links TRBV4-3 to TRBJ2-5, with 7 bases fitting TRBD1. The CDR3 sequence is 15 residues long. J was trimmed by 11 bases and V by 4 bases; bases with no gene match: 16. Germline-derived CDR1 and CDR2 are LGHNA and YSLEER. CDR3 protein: CASSPRTGYGNEQYF. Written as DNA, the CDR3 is TGCGCCAGCAGCCCACGGACAGGATACGGGAATGAGCAGTACTTC.

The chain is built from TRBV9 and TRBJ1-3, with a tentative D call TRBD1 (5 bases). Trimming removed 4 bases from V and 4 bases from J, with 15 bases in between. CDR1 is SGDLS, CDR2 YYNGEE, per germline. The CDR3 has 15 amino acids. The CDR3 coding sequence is TGTGCCAGCAGCCCGGGGACCCTAGGAGGAAACACCATATATTTT. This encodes CASSPGTLGGNTIYF.

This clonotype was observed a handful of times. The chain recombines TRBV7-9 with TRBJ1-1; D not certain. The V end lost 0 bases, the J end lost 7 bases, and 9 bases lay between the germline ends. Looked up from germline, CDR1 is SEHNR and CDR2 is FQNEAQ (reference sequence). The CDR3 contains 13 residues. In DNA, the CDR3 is TGTGCCAGCAGCTTAGCGCTTGAGAGTGAAGCTTTCTTT. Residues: CASSLALESEAFF. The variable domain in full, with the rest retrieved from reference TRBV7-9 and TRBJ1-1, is DTGVSQNPRHKITKRGQNVTFRCDPISEHNRLYWYRQTLGQGPEFLTYFQNEAQLEKSRLLSDRFSAERPKGSFSTLEIQRTEQGDSAMYLCASSLALESEAFFGQGTRLTVV.

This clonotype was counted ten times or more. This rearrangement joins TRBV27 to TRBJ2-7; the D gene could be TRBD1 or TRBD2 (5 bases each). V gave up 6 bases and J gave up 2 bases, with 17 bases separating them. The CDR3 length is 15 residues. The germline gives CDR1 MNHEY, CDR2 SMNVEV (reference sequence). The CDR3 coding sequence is TGTGCCAGCAGACTAGTGCAGGGCCTCACCTACGAGCAGTACTTC. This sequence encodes CASRLVQGLTYEQYF.